Below are 30 T cell receptor beta chains sequenced from a single sample in a study. Tregs were sorted as CD4+CD25+CD127-/low cells. TCRdb re-derived calls from the 5' RACE reads in MiXCR, one entry per CDR3 protein. The sample carries 55,000 or so distinct CDR3 sequences, 20% recorded once. Input material: tumor-infiltrating Tregs sorted from the breast tumor. The source is a female donor with breast cancer.

V usage is TRBV6-5 and J usage is TRBJ2-1; 10 bases fit TRBD1. The germline V gene encodes CDR1 MNHEY and CDR2 SVGAGI. With 6 bases clipped from V and 3 bases from J, the junction kept 5 bases outside the gene matches. The CDR3 runs to 15 residues. The CDR3 protein is CASRKRDRGYNEQFF. In nucleotides, the CDR3 is TGTGCCAGCAGGAAACGGGACAGGGGCTACAATGAGCAGTTCTTC.

This clonotype has only a few counts. The chain recombines TRBV5-1 with TRBJ2-2, with 9 positions matching TRBD1. The CDR3 length is 16 residues. Germline V CDR1 and CDR2: SGHRS, YFSETQ. The J segment lost 0 bases and the V segment lost 5 bases, leaving 5 bases of the junction unmatched. The DNA for the CDR3 is TGCGCCAGCAGTTTGCGGACAGGGGCGAACACCGGGGAGCTGTTTTTT. As protein: CASSLRTGANTGELFF.

In its sample, this clonotype was seen many times. The chain joins TRBV5-1 to TRBJ2-3, with 7 bases fitting TRBD1. With 0 bases clipped from V and 2 bases from J, the junction kept 6 bases outside the gene matches. This CDR3 has 16 residues. The V gene's germline CDR1 is SGHRS and CDR2 YFSETQ. The CDR3 nucleotides are TGCGCCAGCAGCTTGGGCCTCAGGGGGTACACAGATACGCAGTATTTT. Translating it yields CASSLGLRGYTDTQYF.

This clonotype was seen a few times. The CDR3 region is CASSSTAGGKQFF. The DNA of the CDR3 is TGTGCCAGCAGCTCGACAGCGGGGGGGAAGCAGTTCTTC. V is TRBV7-8 and J is TRBJ2-1; 10 bases line up with TRBD2. V shed 4 bases, J shed 11 bases, and the junction held 5 bases outside the gene matches. Germline values: CDR1 SGHVS, CDR2 FQNEAQ. This CDR3 has 13 amino acids.

The table lists this clonotype with a few counts. The gene calls are TRBV20-1 and TRBJ1-3; D is unclear. Trimming took 4 bases from V and 0 from J, leaving 10 bases between them. The CDR3 is made up of 14 amino acids. Per the germline V gene, CDR1 is DFQATT and CDR2 is SNEGSKA (reference sequence). CDR3 residues: CSANPVNSGNTIYF. The CDR3 coding sequence is TGCAGTGCTAACCCAGTAAACTCTGGAAACACCATATATTTT.

This clonotype was counted a few times. The rearrangement links TRBV11-2 to TRBJ2-3; D is ambiguous. The CDR3 has 13 amino acids. CDR1 and CDR2 from the germline V gene are SGHAT and FQNNGV. The V gene lost 5 bases and the J gene lost 4 bases, with 10 bases spanning the gap. CDR3 DNA sequence: TGTGCCAGCAGCCAAAATTCAGCAGATACGCAGTATTTT. Translating it yields CASSQNSADTQYF.

By share of the sample, this clonotype is medium-sized (0.01 to 0.1%). This sequence joins TRBV24-1 and TRBJ2-5, with 7 bases fitting TRBD1. Germline values: CDR1 KGHDR, CDR2 SFDVKD. The ends lost 3 bases at V and 2 bases at J; junction bases unmatched: 5. This CDR3 comprises 15 residues. CDR3: CATSDPGTAQETQYF. The CDR3 nucleotides read TGTGCCACCAGTGATCCCGGGACAGCGCAAGAGACCCAGTACTTC.

This clonotype has just a few counts. This chain uses TRBV20-1 with TRBJ2-1; 13 bases fit TRBD2. The CDR3 consists of 21 residues. V lost 0 bases and J lost 0; bases outside the gene matches: 14. Per the germline V gene, CDR1 is DFQATT and CDR2 is SNEGSKA (reference sequence). CDR3 in amino acids: CSARDTVPGLAGKSSYNEQFF. The CDR3 nucleotides are TGCAGTGCTAGAGATACGGTCCCGGGACTAGCGGGAAAAAGCTCCTACAATGAGCAGTTCTTC.

This clonotype was picked up many times. The chain carries TRBV27 and TRBJ2-1; D possibly corresponds to TRBD2 (5 bases). The CDR3 runs 15 residues. Germline CDR1 MNHEY, CDR2 SMNVEV (reference sequence). Trimming cost V 3 bases and J 6 bases, with 15 bases left between them. In DNA form, the CDR3 reads TGTGCCAGCAGTTTTCGAGGGATGGATATCAATGAGCAGTTCTTC. This codes for CASSFRGMDINEQFF.

V usage is TRBV9 and J usage is TRBJ2-3; possible D gene TRBD2, 5 bases. Trimming shortened V by 0 bases and J by 2 bases, and 13 bases separated the two germline ends. Germline V gene lookup returns CDR1 SGDLS and CDR2 YYNGEE. The CDR3 spans 16 residues. This chain's CDR3 is CASSVDPSRITDTQYF. In DNA, the CDR3 is TGTGCCAGCAGCGTAGACCCTAGCAGAATCACAGATACGCAGTATTTT.

This clonotype occurred a few times. The V and J genes are TRBV7-9 and TRBJ1-5; D gene unclear. Germline lookup yields CDR1 SEHNR and CDR2 FQNEAQ (reference sequence). This CDR3 comprises 13 residues. The V and J ends lost 5 bases and 7 bases respectively, with 12 bases between them. CDR3 DNA sequence: TGTGCCAGCAGCCAGACTACGGGACAGCCCCAGCATTTT. Protein product: CASSQTTGQPQHF.

Concerning this clonotype itself: A much larger clone is a single base away; this may be a read error. The chain joins TRBV6-2 or TRBV6-3 to TRBJ2-7, with a possible D match to TRBD1 (6 bases). Germline values: CDR1 MNHEY, CDR2 SVGEGT. The CDR3 spans 16 residues. Trimming removed 6 bases at V and 3 bases at J, with 21 bases between. The CDR3 sequence: CASRYRSPGQYYEQYF. The CDR3 region has the DNA TGTGCCAGCAGATATAGGTCCCCAGGACAGTACTACGAGCAGTACTTC.

The chain combines TRBV11-3 with TRBJ2-2, with D perhaps TRBD1 (5 bases). Germline-derived CDR1 and CDR2 are SGHNT and YENEEA. CDR3 length: 14 amino acids. Trimming pared 4 bases from V and 5 bases from J, leaving 11 bases between. The CDR3 bases are TGTGCCAGCAGCTCCTCACGGACAACCGGGGAGCTGTTTTTT. Translating it yields CASSSSRTTGELFF.

This clonotype has a single count. This is likely a read error, given that the CDR3 carries no conserved phenylalanine or tryptophan at its end. This rearrangement joins TRBV7-2 to TRBJ2-7; 8 bases line up with TRBD1. The CDR3 is 14 amino acids. CDR1 is SGHTA and CDR2 is FQGNSA in the germline V gene. V dropped 5 bases and J dropped 3; count of bases not matched to a gene: 6. This CDR3 is CASSPGQAFYEQYI. The CDR3 DNA reads as TGTGCCAGCAGCCCGGGACAGGCCTTCTACGAGCAGTACATC.

This clonotype was detected many times. The chain links TRBV5-1 to TRBJ2-5; 8 nucleotides align to TRBD1. Trimming took 3 bases from V and 5 from J; bases not matched to a gene: 12. The CDR3 runs 16 residues. Looked up from germline, CDR1 is SGHRS and CDR2 is YFSETQ. The CDR3 DNA is TGCGCCAGCAGCTCGGATCCCGGGACAGGTGGGGAGACCCAGTACTTC. Its translation is CASSSDPGTGGETQYF.

Turning to this clonotype: One junction end does not reproduce the germline sequence, and a read error may be involved. This chain links TRBV5-1 with TRBJ1-1; D possibly corresponds to TRBD1 (6 bases). In germline, CDR1 is SGHRS, CDR2 YFSETQ. The CDR3 extends over 16 amino acids. CDR3 region: CACSLGGRVGNTEAFF. CDR3 bases: TGCGCCTGCAGCTTGGGGGGCAGGGTCGGGAACACTGAAGCTTTCTTT.

This clonotype was seen repeatedly, ten times or more. The chain recombines TRBV10-3 with TRBJ1-1; D is ambiguous. V dropped 0 bases and J dropped 1 base, with 9 bases sitting between them. Germline V gene data show CDR1 as ENHRY and CDR2 as SYGVKD. This CDR3 contains 15 residues. CDR3 protein: CAISESGMGNTEAFF. DNA for the CDR3: TGTGCCATCAGTGAGTCCGGGATGGGGAACACTGAAGCTTTCTTT.

This clonotype has at least ten counts. The chain links TRBV6-5 to TRBJ1-1, with D unresolved. Trimming shortened V by 2 bases and J by 3 bases, and 7 bases separated the two germline ends. The germline gives CDR1 MNHEY, CDR2 SVGAGI. This CDR3 region has 13 residues. DNA for the CDR3: TGTGCCAGCAGTTACATTCGGGACACTGAAGCTTTCTTT. The encoded protein is CASSYIRDTEAFF.

This clonotype showed up just a few times. The chain combines TRBV6-2 or TRBV6-3 with TRBJ1-2, with TRBD1 matching over 8 bases. The CDR3 has 16 amino acids. V was pared by 6 bases and J by 0 bases, with 9 bases of the junction left unmatched. Germline V gives CDR1 MNHEY, CDR2 SVGEGT. CDR3 protein: CASRPSGQGTNYGYTF. The CDR3 region has the DNA TGTGCCAGCAGACCTTCCGGACAGGGCACTAACTATGGCTACACCTTC.

DNA of the CDR3: TGTGCCAGCAGTTTATTCCGGGCCCCGAGCACCGGGGAGCTGTTTTTT. It codes for CASSLFRAPSTGELFF. The genes are TRBV28 and TRBJ2-2; D is unclear. This CDR3 has 16 amino acids. Trimming removed 1 base at V and 4 bases at J, with 13 bases between. Germline values: CDR1 MDHEN, CDR2 SYDVKM.

The gene calls are TRBV29-1 and TRBJ1-1, with 11 positions matching TRBD1. Germline V gene data show CDR1 as SQVTM and CDR2 as ANQGSEA. The CDR3 spans 12 residues. The J segment lost 5 bases and the V segment lost 6 bases, leaving 2 bases of the junction unmatched. The CDR3 nucleotides read TGCAGCGTGGGGACAGGGGGTACTGAAGCTTTCTTT. It specifies CSVGTGGTEAFF. Variable domain in full (rest from reference TRBV29-1 and TRBJ1-1): SAVISQKPSRDICQRGTSLTIQCQVDSQVTMMFWYRQQPGQSLTLIATANQGSEATYESGFVIDKFPISRPNLTFSTLTVSNMSPEDSSIYLCSVGTGGTEAFFGQGTRLTVV.

V is TRBV20-1 and J is TRBJ2-7, with D perhaps matching TRBD2 (6 bases). The V gene lost 6 bases and the J gene lost 7 bases, with 22 bases spanning the gap. The CDR3 is 14 amino acids. Germline CDR1 and CDR2: DFQATT and SNEGSKA (reference sequence). Here the CDR3 DNA reads TGCAGTGCCCACACCGGGACTGCCTTTGGGGAGCAGTACTTC. Translating gives CSAHTGTAFGEQYF.

This clonotype was seen ten or more times. The V and J genes are TRBV5-1 and TRBJ1-5; unclear D gene. Trimming pared 4 bases from V and 5 bases from J, leaving 13 bases between. The CDR3 contains 14 residues. Germline V gene data show CDR1 as SGHRS and CDR2 as YFSETQ. In nucleotides, the CDR3 is TGCGCCAGCAGCCAGCTCCCTGGGGATCAGCCCCAGCATTTT. It yields the protein CASSQLPGDQPQHF. The full variable domain, in which reference TRBV5-1 and TRBJ1-5 provide the parts outside the CDR3, is KAGVTQTPRYLIKTRGQQVTLSCSPISGHRSVSWYQQTPGQGLQFLFEYFSETQRNKGNFPGRFSGRQFSNSRSEMNVSTLELGDSALYLCASSQLPGDQPQHFGDGTRLSIL.

The sample holds a few counts of this clonotype. V gene TRBV28 combines with J gene TRBJ2-5; D unclear. The CDR3 runs to 14 residues. Germline assignment: CDR1 MDHEN and CDR2 SYDVKM. Trimming took off 4 bases at V and 2 bases at J, with 11 bases between the two ends. In DNA, the CDR3 is TGTGCCAGCAGTTCGAGTATCGGGCAAGAGACCCAGTACTTC. Protein sequence: CASSSSIGQETQYF.

A few counts support this clonotype. This chain uses TRBV2 with TRBJ1-5; 11 positions agree with TRBD1. Germline V gives CDR1 SNHLY, CDR2 FYNNEI. This CDR3 is built from 18 residues. Unmatched junction bases numbered 20, after V lost 5 bases and J lost 11 bases. The CDR3 coding sequence is TGTGCCAGCAGTACACATCGTACCGGGACAGGGGGAGTTTTGGCCCAGCATTTT. Protein: CASSTHRTGTGGVLAQHF.

Concerning this clonotype: A much larger clone is a single base away; this may be a read error. The conserved closing phenylalanine or tryptophan is absent in this CDR3, likely reflecting a read error. The chain recombines TRBV9 with TRBJ1-2; D call uncertain. V lost 0 bases and J lost 8, with 11 bases in between. CDR3 length: 13 residues. CDR1 is SGDLS and CDR2 is YYNGEE in the germline V gene. Written as DNA, the CDR3 is TGTGCCAGCAGCGTAGCCCCGGGTGGCGGCTACACCTCC. It is translated as CASSVAPGGGYTS.

This clonotype has a handful of counts. This chain connects TRBV2 to TRBJ2-5; possibly TRBD1 for D (7 bases). Deletions cut 6 bases from V and 2 bases from J, with 19 bases between. The CDR3 is 16 amino acids. Looked up from germline, CDR1 is SNHLY and CDR2 is FYNNEI. The CDR3 DNA sequence: TGTGCCAGCAGGGACAGGAGGGGGGCCCAGCAAGAGACCCAGTACTTC. It is translated as CASRDRRGAQQETQYF.

By frequency in the sample, this clonotype is medium-sized (0.01 to 0.1%). Here the CDR3 reads CATSDPGLAGGLTYNEQFF. CDR3 bases: TGTGCCACCAGTGACCCCGGACTAGCGGGAGGGCTGACCTACAATGAGCAGTTCTTC. The V call is TRBV24-1, the J call TRBJ2-1; TRBD2 aligns across 15 bases. The CDR3 runs to 19 residues. J gave up 2 bases and V 4 bases, and 8 bases lay outside the gene matches. Per the germline V gene, CDR1 is KGHDR and CDR2 is SFDVKD.

CDR3 amino acids: CASSFGAGGTYNEQFF. The DNA for the CDR3 is TGCGCCAGCAGCTTCGGAGCGGGAGGGACCTACAATGAGCAGTTCTTC. The chain has TRBV5-1 and TRBJ2-1, with TRBD2 identical over 10 bases. With 2 bases clipped from V and 2 bases from J, the junction kept 4 bases outside the gene matches. Germline values: CDR1 SGHRS, CDR2 YFSETQ. The length of the CDR3 is 16 residues.

This clonotype was found many times. V gene TRBV4-1 combines with J gene TRBJ2-2; D uncertain. CDR3 size: 13 residues. Germline V lookup: CDR1 MGHRA, CDR2 YSYEKL. V lost 2 bases and J lost 3, with 4 bases in between. CDR3 nucleotides: TGCGCCAGCAGCCAATGGGACACCGGGGAGCTGTTTTTT. Translation: CASSQWDTGELFF.